This T cell receptor (beta chain) was captured by sequencing in a study of post-analysis software for immune sequencing data. About the research overall: Included among the disease courses, which were recorded for the cohort, were relapsing-remitting, secondary progressive and progressive-relapsing multiple sclerosis. Whole-study findings and limits: Comparison with controls showed significantly lower normalized Chao1 diversity in multiple sclerosis patients. The five TRBV segments detected at higher frequency in patients than in controls included TRBV5-6, TRBV5-1 and TRBV20-1. Under the F measure, samples that were prepared in one batch clustered strongly together.

As concerns this clonotype: Its target is not known.

V dropped 7 bases and J dropped 5 bases, with 15 bases sitting between them. The CDR3 is made up of 14 amino acids. TCR beta cDNA libraries included unique molecular identifiers. Roughly 450,000 cDNA molecules were recovered from an input of 1 to 10 million T cells. TCRdb itself ran the PCR reads through MiXCR, one entry per CDR3 protein. The profile covers under 650,000 distinct CDR3 sequences, with about 44% appearing a single time and roughly 1.8% taken by the ten largest. This clonotype was obtained from a girl aged 5-17 years with multiple sclerosis. J is TRBJ2-1 and V is TRBV12-3 or TRBV12-4; perhaps TRBD2 as D (7 bases). The sequencing sample was made of blood. This CDR3 reads CASTLGGTNNEQFF. The CDR3 nucleotides are TGTGCCAGCACCTTAGGGGGGACTAACAATGAGCAGTTCTTC.